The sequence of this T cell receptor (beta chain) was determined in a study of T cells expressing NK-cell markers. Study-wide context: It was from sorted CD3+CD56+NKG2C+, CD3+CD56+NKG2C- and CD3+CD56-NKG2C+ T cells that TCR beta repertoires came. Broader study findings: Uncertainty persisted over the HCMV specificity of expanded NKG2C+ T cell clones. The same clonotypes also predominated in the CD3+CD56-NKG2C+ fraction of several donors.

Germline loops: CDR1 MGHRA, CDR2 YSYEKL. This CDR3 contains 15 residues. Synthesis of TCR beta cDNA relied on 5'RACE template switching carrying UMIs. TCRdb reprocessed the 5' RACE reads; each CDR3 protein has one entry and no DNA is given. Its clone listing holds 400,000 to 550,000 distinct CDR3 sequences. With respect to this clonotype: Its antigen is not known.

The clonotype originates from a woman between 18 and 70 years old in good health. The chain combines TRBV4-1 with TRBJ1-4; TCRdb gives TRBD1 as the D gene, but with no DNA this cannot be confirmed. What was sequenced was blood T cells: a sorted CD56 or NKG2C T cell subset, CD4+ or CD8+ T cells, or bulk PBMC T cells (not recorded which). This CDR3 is CASSPPGQGSEKLFF.